Described below is a single T cell receptor (beta chain) sequence and its context. The repertoire was sequenced with immunoSEQ multiplex PCR; TCRdb's copy has only in-frame clones and lacks some. The sample records about 110,000 clones, 80% to 95% being singletons. These data originate in a study of T cells after somatic rescue of genetic block. V dropped 4 bases and J dropped 0 bases, with 13 bases sitting between them. Germline V lookup: CDR1 MNHEY, CDR2 SVGAGI. The CDR3 runs to 15 residues. The rearrangement links TRBV6-5 to TRBJ2-7; D might be TRBD1 (6 bases). Sequencing was performed on peripheral blood mononuclear cells (PBMCs). The TCR originated in a woman aged 18-35 years. The CDR3 reads CASSSGQSGSYEQYF. The CDR3 DNA reads as TGTGCCAGCAGTTCTGGACAGAGCGGCTCCTACGAGCAGTACTTC.